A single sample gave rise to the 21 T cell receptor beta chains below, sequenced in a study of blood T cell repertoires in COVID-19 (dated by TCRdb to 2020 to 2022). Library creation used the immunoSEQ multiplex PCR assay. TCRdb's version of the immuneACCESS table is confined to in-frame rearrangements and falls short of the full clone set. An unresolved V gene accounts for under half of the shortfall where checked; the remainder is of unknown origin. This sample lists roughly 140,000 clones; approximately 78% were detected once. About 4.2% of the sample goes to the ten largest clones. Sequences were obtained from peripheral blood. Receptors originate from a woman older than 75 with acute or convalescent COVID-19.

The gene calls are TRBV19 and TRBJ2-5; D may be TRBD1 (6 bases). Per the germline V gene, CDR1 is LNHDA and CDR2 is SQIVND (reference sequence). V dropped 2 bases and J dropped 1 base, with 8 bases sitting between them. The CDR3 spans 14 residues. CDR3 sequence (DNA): TGTGCCAGTAGTATACAGGGGACCCAAGAGACCCAGTACTTC. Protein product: CASSIQGTQETQYF.

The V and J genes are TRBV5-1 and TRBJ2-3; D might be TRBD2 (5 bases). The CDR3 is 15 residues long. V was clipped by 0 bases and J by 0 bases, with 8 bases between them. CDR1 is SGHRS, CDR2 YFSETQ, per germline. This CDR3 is CASSLEGGSTDTQYF. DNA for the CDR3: TGCGCCAGCAGCTTGGAGGGCGGGAGCACAGATACGCAGTATTTT.

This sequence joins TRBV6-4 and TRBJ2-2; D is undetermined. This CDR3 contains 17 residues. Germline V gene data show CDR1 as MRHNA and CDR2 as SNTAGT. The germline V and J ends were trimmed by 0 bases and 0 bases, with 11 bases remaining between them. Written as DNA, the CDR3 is TGTGCCAGCAGTGACTCCAGTTCGCCGACGAACACCGGGGAGCTGTTTTTT. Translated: CASSDSSSPTNTGELFF.

CDR3 in amino acids: CASRAGQNTEAFF. The CDR3 DNA reads TGTGCCAGCAGAGCGGGACAGAACACTGAAGCTTTCTTT. The V gene is TRBV5-4, the J gene TRBJ1-1; TRBD1 might be the D (6 bases). Trimming took 5 bases from V and 1 from J, leaving 9 bases between them. The CDR3 is 13 amino acids. From germline, CDR1 is SGHNT and CDR2 YYREEE (reference sequence).

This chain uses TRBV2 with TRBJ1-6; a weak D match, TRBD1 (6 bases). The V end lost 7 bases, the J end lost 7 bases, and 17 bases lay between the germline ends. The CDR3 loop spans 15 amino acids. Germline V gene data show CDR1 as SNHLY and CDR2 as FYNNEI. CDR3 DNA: TGTGCCAGCACTGCCTGGGGGCGGCCGAATTCACCCCTCCACTTT. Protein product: CASTAWGRPNSPLHF.

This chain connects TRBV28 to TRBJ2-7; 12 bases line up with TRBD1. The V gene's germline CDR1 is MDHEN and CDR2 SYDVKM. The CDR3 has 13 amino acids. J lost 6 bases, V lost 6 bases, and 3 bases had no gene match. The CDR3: CASRGTGGSEQYF. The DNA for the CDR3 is TGTGCCAGCAGGGGGACAGGGGGCTCCGAGCAGTACTTC. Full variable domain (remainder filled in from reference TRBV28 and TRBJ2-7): DVKVTQSSRYLVKRTGEKVFLECVQDMDHENMFWYRQDPGLGLRLIYFSYDVKMKEKGDIPEGYSVSREKKERFSLILESASTNQTSMYLCASRGTGGSEQYFGPGTRLTVT.

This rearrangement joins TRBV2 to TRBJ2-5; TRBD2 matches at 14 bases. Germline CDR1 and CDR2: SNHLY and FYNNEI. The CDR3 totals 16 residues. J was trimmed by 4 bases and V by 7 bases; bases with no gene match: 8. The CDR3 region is CASTTPGTSGRETQYF. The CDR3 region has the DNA TGTGCCAGCACAACCCCCGGGACTAGCGGGAGAGAGACCCAGTACTTC.

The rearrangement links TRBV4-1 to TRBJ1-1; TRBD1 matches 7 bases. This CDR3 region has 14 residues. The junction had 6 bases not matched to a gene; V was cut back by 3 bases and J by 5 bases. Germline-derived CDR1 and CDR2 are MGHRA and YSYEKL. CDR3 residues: CASSHRQGRTEAFF. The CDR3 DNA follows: TGCGCCAGCAGCCACCGACAGGGTAGGACTGAAGCTTTCTTT.

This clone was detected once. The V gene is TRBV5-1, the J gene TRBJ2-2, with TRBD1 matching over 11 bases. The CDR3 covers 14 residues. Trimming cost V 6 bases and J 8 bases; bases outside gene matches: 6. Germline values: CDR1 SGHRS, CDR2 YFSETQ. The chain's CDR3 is CASTLGQGVGELFF. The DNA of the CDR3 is TGCGCCAGCACCCTGGGACAGGGGGTAGGGGAGCTGTTTTTT.

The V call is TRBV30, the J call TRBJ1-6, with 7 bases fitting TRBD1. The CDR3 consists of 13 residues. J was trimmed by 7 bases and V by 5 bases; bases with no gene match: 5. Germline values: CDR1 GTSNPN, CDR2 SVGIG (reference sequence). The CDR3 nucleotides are TGTGCCTGGGACAGGGAACGGAATTCACCCCTCCACTTT. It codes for CAWDRERNSPLHF.

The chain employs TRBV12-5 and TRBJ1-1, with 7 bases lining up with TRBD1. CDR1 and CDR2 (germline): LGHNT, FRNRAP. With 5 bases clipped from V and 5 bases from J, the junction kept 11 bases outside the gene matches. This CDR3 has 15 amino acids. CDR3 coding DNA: TGTGCTAGTGGTCTTACGACAGGGTCGGTTACTGAAGCTTTCTTT. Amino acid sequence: CASGLTTGSVTEAFF.

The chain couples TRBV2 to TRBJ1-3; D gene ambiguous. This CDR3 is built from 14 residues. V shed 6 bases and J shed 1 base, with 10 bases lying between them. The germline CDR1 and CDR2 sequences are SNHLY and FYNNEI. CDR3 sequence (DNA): TGTGCCAGCAGGCGGCTTCTTTCTGGAAACACCATATATTTT. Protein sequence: CASRRLLSGNTIYF.

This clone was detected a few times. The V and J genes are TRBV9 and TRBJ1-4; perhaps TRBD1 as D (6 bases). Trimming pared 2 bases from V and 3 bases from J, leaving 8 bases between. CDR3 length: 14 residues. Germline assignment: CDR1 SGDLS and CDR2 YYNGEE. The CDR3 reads CASSVAGANEKLFF. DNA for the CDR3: TGTGCCAGCAGCGTGGCAGGGGCTAATGAAAAACTGTTTTTT.

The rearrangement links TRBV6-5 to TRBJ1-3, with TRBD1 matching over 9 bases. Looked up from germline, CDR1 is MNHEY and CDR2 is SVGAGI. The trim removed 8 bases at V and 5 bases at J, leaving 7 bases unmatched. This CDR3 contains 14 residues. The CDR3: CASRRQGVRNTIYF. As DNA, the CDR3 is TGTGCCAGCCGGCGACAGGGGGTTAGAAACACCATATATTTT.

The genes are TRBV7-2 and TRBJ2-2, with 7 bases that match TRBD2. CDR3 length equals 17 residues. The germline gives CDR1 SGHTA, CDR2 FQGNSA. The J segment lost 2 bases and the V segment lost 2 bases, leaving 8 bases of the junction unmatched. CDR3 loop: CASSLYMGGSNTGELFF. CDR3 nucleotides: TGTGCCAGCAGCTTATATATGGGAGGGTCCAACACCGGGGAGCTGTTTTTT.

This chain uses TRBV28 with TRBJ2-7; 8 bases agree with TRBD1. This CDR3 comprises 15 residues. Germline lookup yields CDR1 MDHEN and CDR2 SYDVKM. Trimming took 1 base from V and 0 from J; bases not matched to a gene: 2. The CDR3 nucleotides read TGTGCCAGCAGTTTATCAGGGGGCGACTCCTACGAGCAGTACTTC. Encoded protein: CASSLSGGDSYEQYF. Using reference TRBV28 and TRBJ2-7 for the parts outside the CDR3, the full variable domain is DVKVTQSSRYLVKRTGEKVFLECVQDMDHENMFWYRQDPGLGLRLIYFSYDVKMKEKGDIPEGYSVSREKKERFSLILESASTNQTSMYLCASSLSGGDSYEQYFGPGTRLTVT.

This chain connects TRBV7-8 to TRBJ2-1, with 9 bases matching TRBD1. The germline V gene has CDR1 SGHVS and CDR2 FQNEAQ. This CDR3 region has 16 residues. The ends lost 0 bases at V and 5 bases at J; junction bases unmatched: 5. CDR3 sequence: CASSLAVQGAHNEQFF. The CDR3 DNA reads TGTGCCAGCAGCTTAGCGGTACAGGGGGCGCACAATGAGCAGTTCTTC. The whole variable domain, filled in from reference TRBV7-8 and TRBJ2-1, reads GAGVSQSPRYKVAKRGQDVALRCDPISGHVSLFWYQQALGQGPEFLTYFQNEAQLDKSGLPSDRFFAERPEGSVSTLKIQRTQQEDSAVYLCASSLAVQGAHNEQFFGPGTRLTVL.

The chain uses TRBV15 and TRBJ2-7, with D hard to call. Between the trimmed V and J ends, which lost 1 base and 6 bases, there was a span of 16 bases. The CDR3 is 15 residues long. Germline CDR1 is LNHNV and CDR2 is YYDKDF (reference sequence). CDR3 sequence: CATSRADTSFGEQYF. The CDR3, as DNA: TGTGCCACCAGCAGAGCAGACACCTCCTTCGGCGAGCAGTACTTC.

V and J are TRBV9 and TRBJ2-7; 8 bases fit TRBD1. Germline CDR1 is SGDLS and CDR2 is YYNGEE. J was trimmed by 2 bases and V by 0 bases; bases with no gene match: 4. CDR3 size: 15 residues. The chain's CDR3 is CASSVGTGPAYEQYF. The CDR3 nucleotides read TGTGCCAGCAGCGTAGGGACAGGGCCGGCCTACGAGCAGTACTTC.

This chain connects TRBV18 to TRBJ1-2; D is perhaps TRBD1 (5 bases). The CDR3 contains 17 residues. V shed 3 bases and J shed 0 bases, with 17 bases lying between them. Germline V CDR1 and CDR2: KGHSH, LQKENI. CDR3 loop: CASSPNLVDRTNYGYTF. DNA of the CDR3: TGTGCCAGCTCACCGAATTTAGTCGACAGAACTAACTATGGCTACACCTTC. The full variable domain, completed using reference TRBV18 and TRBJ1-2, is NAGVMQNPRHLVRRRGQEARLRCSPMKGHSHVYWYRQLPEEGLKFMVYLQKENIIDESGMPKERFSAEFPKEGPSILRIQQVVRGDSAAYFCASSPNLVDRTNYGYTFGSGTRLTVV.

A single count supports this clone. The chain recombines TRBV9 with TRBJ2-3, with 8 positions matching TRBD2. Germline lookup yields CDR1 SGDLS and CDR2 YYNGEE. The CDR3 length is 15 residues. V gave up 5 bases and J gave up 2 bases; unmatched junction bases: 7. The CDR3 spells CASSKTGGLTDTQYF. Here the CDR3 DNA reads TGTGCCAGCAGTAAAACGGGGGGGCTCACAGATACGCAGTATTTT. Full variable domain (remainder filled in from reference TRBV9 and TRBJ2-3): DSGVTQTPKHLITATGQRVTLRCSPRSGDLSVYWYQQSLDQGLQFLIQYYNGEERAKGNILERFSAQQFPDLHSELNLSSLELGDSALYFCASSKTGGLTDTQYFGPGTRLTVL.